The entry that follows covers one T cell receptor beta chain sequence. This specimen belongs to a study of control samples from healthy donors and cancer patients. The protocol was immunoSEQ multiplex PCR, while the TCRdb copy is restricted to in-frame clones and leaves out a portion. The sample holds about 130,000 clones; 80% to 95% are singletons and the top ten take 0.55% to 0.65%. CDR1 SGHDN and CDR2 FVKESK come from the germline V gene. V lost 8 bases to trimming and J lost 3 bases, with 11 bases between them. This CDR3 is 12 amino acids long. The J gene is TRBJ2-7, the V gene TRBV14, with D unclear. The TCR was taken from a man older than 75 with head and neck cancer. The sequenced sample consisted of PBMCs. The CDR3 nucleotides read TGTGCCAGCTCCCTGGCCCACTACGAGCAGTACTTC. The encoded protein is CASSLAHYEQYF.